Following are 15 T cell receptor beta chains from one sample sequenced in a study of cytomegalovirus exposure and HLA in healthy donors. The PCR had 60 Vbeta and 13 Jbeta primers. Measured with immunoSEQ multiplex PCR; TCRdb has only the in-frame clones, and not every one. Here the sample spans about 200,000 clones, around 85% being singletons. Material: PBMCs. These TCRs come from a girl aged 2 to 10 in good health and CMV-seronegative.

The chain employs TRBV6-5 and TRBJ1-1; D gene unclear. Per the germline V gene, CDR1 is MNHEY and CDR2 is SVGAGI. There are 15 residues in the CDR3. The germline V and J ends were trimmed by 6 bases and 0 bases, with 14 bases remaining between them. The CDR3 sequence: CASRLNPDMNTEAFF. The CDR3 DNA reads TGTGCCAGCAGGCTAAATCCAGACATGAACACTGAAGCTTTCTTT.

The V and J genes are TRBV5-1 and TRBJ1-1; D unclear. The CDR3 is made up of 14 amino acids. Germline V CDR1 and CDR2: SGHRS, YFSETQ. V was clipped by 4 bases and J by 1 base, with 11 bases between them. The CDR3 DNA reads TGCGCCAGCAGCCCCGGACGGGGGAACACTGAAGCTTTCTTT. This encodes CASSPGRGNTEAFF.

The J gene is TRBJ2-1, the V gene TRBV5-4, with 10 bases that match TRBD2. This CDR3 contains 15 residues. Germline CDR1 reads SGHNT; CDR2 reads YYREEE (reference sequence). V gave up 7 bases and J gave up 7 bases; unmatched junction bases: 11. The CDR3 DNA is TGTGCCAGCTATCTTAACCCTAGCGGGGGTAATGAGCAGTTCTTC. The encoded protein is CASYLNPSGGNEQFF.

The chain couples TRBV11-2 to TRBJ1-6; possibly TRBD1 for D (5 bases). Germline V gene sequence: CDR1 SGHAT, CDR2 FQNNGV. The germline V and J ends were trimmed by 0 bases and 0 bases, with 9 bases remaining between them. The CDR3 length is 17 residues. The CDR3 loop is CASSLDFQGSYNSPLHF. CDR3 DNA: TGTGCCAGCAGCTTAGATTTCCAGGGCTCCTATAATTCACCCCTCCACTTT.

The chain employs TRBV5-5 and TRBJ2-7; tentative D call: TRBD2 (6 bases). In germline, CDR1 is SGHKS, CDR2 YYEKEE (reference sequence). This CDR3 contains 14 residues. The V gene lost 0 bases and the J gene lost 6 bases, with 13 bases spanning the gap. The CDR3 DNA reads TGTGCCAGCAGCTTGGTCCCAGCGGGCACCGAGCAGTACTTC. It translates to CASSLVPAGTEQYF.

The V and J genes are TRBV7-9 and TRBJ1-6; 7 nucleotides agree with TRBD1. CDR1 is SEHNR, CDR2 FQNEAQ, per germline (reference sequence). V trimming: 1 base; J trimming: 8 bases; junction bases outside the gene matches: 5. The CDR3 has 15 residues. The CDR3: CASSLVGRGDSPLHF. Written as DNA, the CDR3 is TGTGCCAGCAGCTTAGTGGGCAGGGGGGATTCACCCCTCCACTTT. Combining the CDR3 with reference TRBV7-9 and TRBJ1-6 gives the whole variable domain DTGVSQNPRHKITKRGQNVTFRCDPISEHNRLYWYRQTLGQGPEFLTYFQNEAQLEKSRLLSDRFSAERPKGSFSTLEIQRTEQGDSAMYLCASSLVGRGDSPLHFGNGTRLTVT.

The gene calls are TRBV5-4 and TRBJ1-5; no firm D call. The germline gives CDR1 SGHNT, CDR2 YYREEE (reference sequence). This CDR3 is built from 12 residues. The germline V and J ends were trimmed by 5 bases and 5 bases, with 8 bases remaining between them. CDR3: CASSFQDQPQHF. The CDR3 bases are TGTGCCAGCAGTTTTCAGGATCAGCCCCAGCATTTT.

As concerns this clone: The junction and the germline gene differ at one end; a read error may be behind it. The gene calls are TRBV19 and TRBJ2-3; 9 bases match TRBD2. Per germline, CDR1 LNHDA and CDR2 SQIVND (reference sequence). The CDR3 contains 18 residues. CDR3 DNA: TGTGCCAGGGGCGAGGGCGGGAGGGCCGACGGTAACACAAATACGCAGTATTTT. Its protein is CARGEGGRADGNTNTQYF.

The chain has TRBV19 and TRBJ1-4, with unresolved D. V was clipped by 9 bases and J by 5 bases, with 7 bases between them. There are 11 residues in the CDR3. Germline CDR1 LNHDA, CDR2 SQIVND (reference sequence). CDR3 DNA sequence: TGTGCCAGCAGAAAGAATGAAAAACTGTTTTTT. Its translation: CASRKNEKLFF. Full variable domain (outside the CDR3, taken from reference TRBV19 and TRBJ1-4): DGGITQSPKYLFRKEGQNVTLSCEQNLNHDAMYWYRQDPGQGLRLIYYSQIVNDFQKGDIAEGYSVSREKKESFPLTVTSAQKNPTAFYLCASRKNEKLFFGSGTQLSVL.

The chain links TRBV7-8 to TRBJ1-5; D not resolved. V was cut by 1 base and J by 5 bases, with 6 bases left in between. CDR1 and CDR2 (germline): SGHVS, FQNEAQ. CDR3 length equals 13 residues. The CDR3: CASSLVRDQPQHF. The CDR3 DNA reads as TGTGCCAGCAGCTTAGTCCGGGATCAGCCCCAGCATTTT.

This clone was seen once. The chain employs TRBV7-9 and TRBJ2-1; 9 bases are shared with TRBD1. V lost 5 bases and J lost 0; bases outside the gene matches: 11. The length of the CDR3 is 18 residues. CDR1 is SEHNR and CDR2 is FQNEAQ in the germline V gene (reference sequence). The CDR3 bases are TGTGCCAGCAGCAGGCCGGGACAGGGTTTTAGCTCCTACAATGAGCAGTTCTTC. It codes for CASSRPGQGFSSYNEQFF.

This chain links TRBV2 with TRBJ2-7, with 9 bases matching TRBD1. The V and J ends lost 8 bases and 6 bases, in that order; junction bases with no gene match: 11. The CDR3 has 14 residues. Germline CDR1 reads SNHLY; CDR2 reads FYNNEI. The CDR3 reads CASLSPQTGGEQYF. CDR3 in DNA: TGTGCCAGCCTATCTCCTCAGACAGGGGGCGAGCAGTACTTC. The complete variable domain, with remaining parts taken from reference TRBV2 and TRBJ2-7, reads EPEVTQTPSHQVTQMGQEVILRCVPISNHLYFYWYRQILGQKVEFLVSFYNNEISEKSEIFDDQFSVERPDGSNFTLKIRSTKLEDSAMYFCASLSPQTGGEQYFGPGTRLTVT.

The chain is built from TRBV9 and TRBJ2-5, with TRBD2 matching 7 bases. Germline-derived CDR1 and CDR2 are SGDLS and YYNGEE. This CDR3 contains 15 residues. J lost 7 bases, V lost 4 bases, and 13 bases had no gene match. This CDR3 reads CASSPGPGLQATQYF. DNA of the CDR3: TGTGCCAGCAGCCCGGGACCGGGACTACAGGCGACCCAGTACTTC.

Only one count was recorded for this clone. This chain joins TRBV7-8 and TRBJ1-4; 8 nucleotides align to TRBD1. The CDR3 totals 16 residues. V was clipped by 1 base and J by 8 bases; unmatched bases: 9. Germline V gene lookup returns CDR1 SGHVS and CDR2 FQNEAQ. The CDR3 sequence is CASSLEGTGVLEKLFF. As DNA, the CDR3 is TGTGCCAGCAGCTTAGAGGGGACAGGTGTGCTCGAAAAACTGTTTTTT.

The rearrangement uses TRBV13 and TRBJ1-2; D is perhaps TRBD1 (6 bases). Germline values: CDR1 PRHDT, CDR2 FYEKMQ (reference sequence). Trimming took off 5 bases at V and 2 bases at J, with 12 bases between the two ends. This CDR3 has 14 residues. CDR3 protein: CASSQGTTNYGYTF. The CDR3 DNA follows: TGTGCCAGCAGCCAGGGGACAACCAACTATGGCTACACCTTC.